The clone carrying this TCR beta chain was seen repeatedly, ten times or more. Its antigen is unidentified. The TCR beta CDR3 regions underwent amplification from RNA transcripts. Investigators did first-round RT-PCR with HTBI primers, then second-round multiplex PCR. Each CDR3 protein is one row after TCRdb ran MiXCR on the multiplex PCR reads. The sample carries 600,000 to 950,000 distinct CDR3 sequences, 40% recorded once. Deletions cut 4 bases from V and 2 bases from J, with 12 bases between. The CDR3 consists of 14 residues. Germline lookup yields CDR1 SGDLS and CDR2 YYNGEE. These data are taken from a study of Graves' ophthalmopathy and Graves' hyperthyroidism. Study conclusions and caveats: The model's prediction of ophthalmopathy progression had approximately 71% sensitivity and around 78% specificity. Thyroid clonotypes that were expanded above 0.001 frequency mostly also appeared in blood.

Moderate-to-severe activity, CAS at least 3, NOSPECS at least 4 and duration under 3 months characterized donors with ophthalmopathy. Other autoimmune diseases, uncontrolled infections, pregnancy or lactation ruled patients out of participation. V usage is TRBV9 and J usage is TRBJ1-2; a weak D match, TRBD1 (6 bases). Source material: peripheral blood. The receptor comes from an adult man with Graves' ophthalmopathy. CDR3 sequence reads: CASSPGRGNYGYTF. CDR3 nucleotides: TGTGCCAGCAGCCCTGGGAGGGGGAACTATGGCTACACCTTC.